This T cell receptor (beta chain) was observed in a study of vaccination and CD4 T cells after COVID-19. General study points: Although the median of SARS-CoV-2-reactive clonotypes rose from approximately 21 to 40, the change was not significant.

The Oncomine TCR Beta short-read assay sequenced DNA from cultured CD4+ T cells. One entry per CDR3 protein, called by TCRdb with MiXCR from the PCR reads. The top ten clones hold nearly 6% of a sample with around 19,000 distinct CDR3 sequences, less than 70% of them seen once. Treatment meaning: approximately nine-day PBMC culture with coronavirus spike peptide pools or control peptides (ViraFEST assay). Notes on this clonotype: Its antigen is as yet unknown.

This CDR3 is 16 amino acids long. Per the germline V gene, CDR1 is SGHVS and CDR2 is FQNEAQ. Trimming cost V 5 bases and J 2 bases; bases outside gene matches: 9. The V gene is TRBV7-8, the J gene TRBJ2-3; 8 nucleotides align to TRBD2. What was sequenced was CD4+ T cells from blood, cultured in vitro. The receptor was derived from a human donor who had recovered from COVID-19. The CDR3 protein is CASSARIAGNTDTQYF. CDR3 nucleotide sequence: TGTGCCAGCAGCGCCCGTATAGCGGGAAACACAGATACGCAGTATTTT.